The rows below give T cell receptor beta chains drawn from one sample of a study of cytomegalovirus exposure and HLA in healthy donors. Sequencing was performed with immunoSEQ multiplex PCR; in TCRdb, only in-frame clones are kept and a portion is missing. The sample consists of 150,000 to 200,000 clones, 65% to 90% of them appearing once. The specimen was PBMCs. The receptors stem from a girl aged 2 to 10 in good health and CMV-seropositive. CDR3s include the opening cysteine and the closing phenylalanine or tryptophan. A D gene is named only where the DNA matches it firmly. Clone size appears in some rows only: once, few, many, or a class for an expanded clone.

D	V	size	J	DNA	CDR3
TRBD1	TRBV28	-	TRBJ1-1	TGTGCCAGCAGGGCCGGACAGGGTTGGAACACTGAAGCTTTCTTT	CASRAGQGWNTEAFF
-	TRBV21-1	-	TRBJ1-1	TGTGCCAGCAAAGAGGGGGATCACAAAGCTTTCTTT	CASKEGDHKAFF
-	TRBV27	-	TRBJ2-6	TGTGCCAGCAGGCCAGGACAGCGCTCACCTTGGGCCAACGTCCTGACTTTC	CASRPGQRSPWANVLTF
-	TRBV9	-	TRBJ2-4	TGTGCCAGCAGCGTATCGGGGGACATTCAGTACTTC	CASSVSGDIQYF
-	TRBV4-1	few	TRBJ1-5	TGCGCCAGCAGCCAAGATCGGTTCTTTCATAGCAATCAGCCCCAGCATTTT	CASSQDRFFHSNQPQHF
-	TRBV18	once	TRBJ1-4	TGTGCCAGCTCAAAGGAGATGAGTGAAAAACTGTTTTTT	CASSKEMSEKLFF
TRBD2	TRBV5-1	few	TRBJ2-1	TGCGCCAGCAGCCTGTCCGACGCAGCGGGGGGCGACTACAATGAGCAGTTCTTC	CASSLSDAAGGDYNEQFF
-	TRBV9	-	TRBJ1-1	TGTGCCAGCAGCGCCCAGGGGTGGGAGAACACTGAAGCTTTCTTT	CASSAQGWENTEAFF
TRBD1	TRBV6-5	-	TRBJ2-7	TGTGCCAGCAGTCTCGGGACAGACTACGAGCAGTACTTC	CASSLGTDYEQYF
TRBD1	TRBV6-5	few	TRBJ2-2	TGTGCCAGCAGTACCGACAGGGGTGGCGGGGAGCTGTTTTTT	CASSTDRGGGELFF
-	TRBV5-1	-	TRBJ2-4	TGCGCCAGCAGCTTGAGGGTTGAGGGAACAGCCAAAAACATTCAGTACTTC	CASSLRVEGTAKNIQYF
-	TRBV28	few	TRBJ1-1	TGTGCCAGCAGTCCGATCAGGGTTTGGACTGAAGCTTTCTTT	CASSPIRVWTEAFF
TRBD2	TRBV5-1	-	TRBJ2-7	TGCGCCAGCAGGCCTGACCCGGGACTAGCAAACGAGCAGTACTTC	CASRPDPGLANEQYF
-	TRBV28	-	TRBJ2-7	TGTGCCAGCAGTACCCGGGACAACGAGCAGTACTTC	CASSTRDNEQYF
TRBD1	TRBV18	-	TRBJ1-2	TGTGCCAGCTCACCGCCCGGACAGGGCTGGGGCTATGGCTACACCTTC	CASSPPGQGWGYGYTF
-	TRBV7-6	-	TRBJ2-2	TGTGCCAGCCAAGCAGACAGGAACACCGGGGAGCTGTTTTTT	CASQADRNTGELFF
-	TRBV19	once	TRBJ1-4	TGTGCCAGTAGTACTACCGCGGGGGGGACAACTAATGAAAAACTGTTTTTT	CASSTTAGGTTNEKLFF
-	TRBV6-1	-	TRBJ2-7	TGTGCCAGCAGAACAACAAGTCAGCGCGAGCAGTACTTC	CASRTTSQREQYF
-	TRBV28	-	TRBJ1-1	TGTGCCAGCAGTTCGCTACGAACAGGATTGAACACTGAAGCTTTCTTT	CASSSLRTGLNTEAFF
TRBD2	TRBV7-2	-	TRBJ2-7	TGTGCCAGCAGTCGGACTAGTCTTACCTACGAGCAGTACTTC	CASSRTSLTYEQYF
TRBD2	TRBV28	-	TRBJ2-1	TGTGCCAGCAACCCACCGGGACTAGCGGGAGTTAATGAGCAGTTCTTC	CASNPPGLAGVNEQFF
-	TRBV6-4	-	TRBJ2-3	TGTGCCAGCAGTGACATAAACACAGATACGCAGTATTTT	CASSDINTDTQYF
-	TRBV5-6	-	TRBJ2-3	TGTGCCAGCAGCTTTCTCTTCGGGGGTAGCACAGATACGCAGTATTTT	CASSFLFGGSTDTQYF
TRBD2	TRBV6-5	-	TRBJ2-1	TGTGCCAGCAGTACCGGGACTAGCGTGAATGAGCAGTTCTTC	CASSTGTSVNEQFF
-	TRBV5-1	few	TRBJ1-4	TGCGCCAGCAGCTTGCCCGGGGAGGTGGATGAAAAACTGTTTTTT	CASSLPGEVDEKLFF
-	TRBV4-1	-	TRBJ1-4	TGCGCCAGCAGCCAAGAAACAGCCCCAACTAATGAAAAACTGTTTTTT	CASSQETAPTNEKLFF
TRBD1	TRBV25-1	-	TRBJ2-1	TGTGCCAGCAGTGCACTACCGGGACAGGGAGTTACCTACAATGAGCAGTTCTTC	CASSALPGQGVTYNEQFF
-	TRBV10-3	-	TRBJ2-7	TGTGCCATCAGTGAGTTAACCAGGGAAAGAACCTACGAGCAGTACTTC	CAISELTRERTYEQYF
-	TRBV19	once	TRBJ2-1	TGTGCCAGTAGTATAGTAAGACAGTCTAGCTCCTACAATGAGCAGTTCTTC	CASSIVRQSSSYNEQFF
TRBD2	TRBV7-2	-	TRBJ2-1	TGTGCCAGCAGCTGGGGGGGAAGCTCCTACAATGAGCAGTTCTTC	CASSWGGSSYNEQFF
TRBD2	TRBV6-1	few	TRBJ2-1	TGTGCCAGCAGTGAAGAAGGGGAGGGGGAGCAGTTCTTC	CASSEEGEGEQFF
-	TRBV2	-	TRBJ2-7	TGTGCCAGCACCCTTATCGGGGGAGCGATGGACTTC	CASTLIGGAMDF
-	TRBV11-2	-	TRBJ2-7	TGTGCCAGCAGCTCTCCCCTCTCCTACGAGCAGTACTTC	CASSSPLSYEQYF
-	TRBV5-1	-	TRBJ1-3	TGCGCCAGCAGCTTGGATCAGGGGAATGCTGGAAACACCATATATTTT	CASSLDQGNAGNTIYF
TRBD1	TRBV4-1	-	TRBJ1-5	TGCGCCAGCAGCCCGGAGGACAGGTGGGGGGTCGGCAATCAGCCCCAGCATTTT	CASSPEDRWGVGNQPQHF
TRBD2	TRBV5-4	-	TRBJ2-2	TGTGCCAGCAGCTTGGTTCTAGCGGGAGGATCCGGGGAGCTGTTTTTT	CASSLVLAGGSGELFF
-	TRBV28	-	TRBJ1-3	TGTGCCAGCACCCCTCCCCAGGGAAGGTATGGAAACACCATATATTTT	CASTPPQGRYGNTIYF
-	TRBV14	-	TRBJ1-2	TGTGCCAGCAGCCAGGGGGGGTTCTATGGCTACACCTTC	CASSQGGFYGYTF
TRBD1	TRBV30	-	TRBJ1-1	TGTGCCGCCGGACAGGGGAACACTGAAGCTTTCTTT	CAAGQGNTEAFF
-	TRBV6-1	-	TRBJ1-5	TGTGCCAGCAGTGATCGCCCCGCAGGGCCCAGGGGTAGCAATCAGCCCCAGCATTTT	CASSDRPAGPRGSNQPQHF
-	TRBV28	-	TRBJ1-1	TGTGCCAGCAGGTCACAGGGCTTCACTGAAGCTTTCTTT	CASRSQGFTEAFF
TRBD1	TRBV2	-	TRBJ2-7	TGTGCCAGCAAAGAGACAGGGCAATCATACGAGCAGTACTTC	CASKETGQSYEQYF
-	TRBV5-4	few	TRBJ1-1	TGTGCCAGCAGCCCAACGGGGAACACTGAAGCTTTCTTT	CASSPTGNTEAFF
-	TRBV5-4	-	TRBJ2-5	TGTGCCAGCAGCTTGACGGGAGTCGGGGAGACCCAGTACTTC	CASSLTGVGETQYF
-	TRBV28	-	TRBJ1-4	TGTGCCAGCAGCTCTTATGTTGCAACTAATGAAAAACTGTTTTTT	CASSSYVATNEKLFF
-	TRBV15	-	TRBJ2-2	TGTGCCACCAGCGCACCTTCAGTTACCGGGGAGCTGTTTTTT	CATSAPSVTGELFF